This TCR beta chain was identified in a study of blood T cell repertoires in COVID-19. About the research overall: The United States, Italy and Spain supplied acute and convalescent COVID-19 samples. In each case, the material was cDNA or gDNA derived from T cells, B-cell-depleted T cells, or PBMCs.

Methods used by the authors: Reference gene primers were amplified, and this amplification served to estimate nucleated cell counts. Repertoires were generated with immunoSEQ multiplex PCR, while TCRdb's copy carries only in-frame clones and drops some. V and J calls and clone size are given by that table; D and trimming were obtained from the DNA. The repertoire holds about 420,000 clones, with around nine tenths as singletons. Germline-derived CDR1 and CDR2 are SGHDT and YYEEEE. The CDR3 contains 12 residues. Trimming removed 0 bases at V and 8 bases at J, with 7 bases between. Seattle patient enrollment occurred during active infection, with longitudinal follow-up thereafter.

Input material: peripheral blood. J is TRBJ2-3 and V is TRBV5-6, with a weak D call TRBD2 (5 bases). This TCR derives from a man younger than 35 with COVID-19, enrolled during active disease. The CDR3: CASSLGSVTQYF. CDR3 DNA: TGTGCCAGCAGCTTGGGTAGCGTTACGCAGTATTTT.